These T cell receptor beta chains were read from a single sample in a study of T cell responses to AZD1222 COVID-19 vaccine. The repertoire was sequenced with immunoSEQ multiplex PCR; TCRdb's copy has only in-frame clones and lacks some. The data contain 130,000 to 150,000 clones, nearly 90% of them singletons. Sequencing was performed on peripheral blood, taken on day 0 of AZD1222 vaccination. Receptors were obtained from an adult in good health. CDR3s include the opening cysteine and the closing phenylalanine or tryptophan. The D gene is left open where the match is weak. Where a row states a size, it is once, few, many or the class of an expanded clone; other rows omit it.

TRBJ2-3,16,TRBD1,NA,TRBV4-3,TGCGCCAGCAGCCAAGCGGGGACAGGGACTTCAGATACGCAGTATTTT,CASSQAGTGTSDTQYF
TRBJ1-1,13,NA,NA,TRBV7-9,TGTGCCAGCAGTCCTACAGGGAACACTGAAGCTTTCTTT,CASSPTGNTEAFF
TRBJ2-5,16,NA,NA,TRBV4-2,TGTGCCAGCAGCCGCGGGCTTGGCGGGAAAGGAGAGACCCAGTACTTC,CASSRGLGGKGETQYF
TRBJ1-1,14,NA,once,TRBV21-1,TGTGCCAGCAGCAAAGCGGATACTGACCCATTAGCTTTCTTT,CASSKADTDPLAFF
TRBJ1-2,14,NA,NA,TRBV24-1,TGTGCCACCAGTGATAACGGCAGGGACTATGGCTACACCTTC,CATSDNGRDYGYTF
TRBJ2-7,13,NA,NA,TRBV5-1,TGCGCCAGCAGGTGGGACCGATCCTACGAGCAGTACTTC,CASRWDRSYEQYF
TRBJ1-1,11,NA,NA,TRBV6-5,TGTGCCAGCGTGCGGGCCAGTAAAGCTTTCTTT,CASVRASKAFF
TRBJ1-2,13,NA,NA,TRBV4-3,TGCGCCAGCAGCCACAAAAGGGACTATGGCTACACCTTC,CASSHKRDYGYTF
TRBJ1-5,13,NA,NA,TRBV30,TGTGCCTGGGGAACAGGGTGGGATCAGCCCCAGCATTTT,CAWGTGWDQPQHF
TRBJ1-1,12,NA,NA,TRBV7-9,TGTGCCAGCAGCACGCCGGGTACTGAAGCTTTCTTT,CASSTPGTEAFF
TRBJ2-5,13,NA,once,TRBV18,TGTGCCAGCTCACCAGGGTCAGGAGAGACCCAGTACTTC,CASSPGSGETQYF
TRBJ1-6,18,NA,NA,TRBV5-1,TGCGCCAGCAGCATCACCCCGGGACACGAAATCGGGAATTCACCCCTCCACTTT,CASSITPGHEIGNSPLHF
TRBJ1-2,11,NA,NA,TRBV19,TGTGCCAGTCGTTCGTTCTATGGCTACACCTTC,CASRSFYGYTF
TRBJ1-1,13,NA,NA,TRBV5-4,TGTGCCAGCAGCTTGGAGGACCTCACTGAAGCTTTCTTT,CASSLEDLTEAFF
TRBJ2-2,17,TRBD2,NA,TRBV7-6,TGTGCCAGCAGCCCCGGACTAGCGGGTTTGAACACCGGGGAGCTGTTTTTT,CASSPGLAGLNTGELFF
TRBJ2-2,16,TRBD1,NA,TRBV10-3,TGTGCCATCAGTGAGGACAGGGGGGGGAACACCGGGGAGCTGTTTTTT,CAISEDRGGNTGELFF
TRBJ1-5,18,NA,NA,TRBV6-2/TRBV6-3,TGTGCCAGCAGTTACGAAACAGGGAGGGGCTATAGCAATCAGCCCCAGCATTTT,CASSYETGRGYSNQPQHF
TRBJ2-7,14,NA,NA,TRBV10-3,TGTGCCATCAGTGAGTCGGGACACCCCTACGAGCAGTACTTC,CAISESGHPYEQYF
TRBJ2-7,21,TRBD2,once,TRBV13,TGTGCCAGCAGCTCCAAAAGCCCGGGACTAGCGGGAGTTGGGAAATCCTACGAGCAGTACTTC,CASSSKSPGLAGVGKSYEQYF
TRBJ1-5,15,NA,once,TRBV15,TGTGCCACCAGCAGAGACAATGGAGGCAATCAGCCCCAGCATTTT,CATSRDNGGNQPQHF
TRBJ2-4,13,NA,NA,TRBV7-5,TGTGTCAGAAGCTTAGGGCCAAAAAACATTCAGTACTTC,CVRSLGPKNIQYF
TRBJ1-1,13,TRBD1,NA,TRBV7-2,TGTGCCAGCAGCTTGGACAGGGCGTTCAAAGCTTTCTTT,CASSLDRAFKAFF
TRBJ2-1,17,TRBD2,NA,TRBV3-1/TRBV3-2,TGTGCCAGCCGGGCTAGCGGGAGGGCCAATTTGTACAATGAGCAGTTCTTC,CASRASGRANLYNEQFF
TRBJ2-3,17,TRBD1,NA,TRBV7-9,TGTGCCAGCAGCCACTATCGGCCGGGACAGGGTACAGATACGCAGTATTTT,CASSHYRPGQGTDTQYF
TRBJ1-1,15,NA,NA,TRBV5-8,TGTGCCAGCAGCTTGGCGGGACTTTGGAACACTGAAGCTTTCTTT,CASSLAGLWNTEAFF
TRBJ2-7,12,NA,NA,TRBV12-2,TGTGCAAGTCGCGACAGGTCCGACGAGCAGTACTTC,CASRDRSDEQYF